This T cell receptor beta chain emerged from a study of T cells in Graves' hyperthyroidism and ophthalmopathy. The CDR3 is 23 amino acids. Germline loops: CDR1 SGHTA, CDR2 FQGTGA. The V end lost 1 base, the J end lost 0 bases, and 28 bases lay between the germline ends. The study excluded patients with uncontrolled infection, other autoimmune disease, pregnancy or lactation. Clinical symptoms, serum thyroxine, TRAb, thyroid ultrasound and orbital computed tomography established diagnosis. Of note for this clonotype: Its specificity is unknown.

Points from the study as a whole: Among clonotypes expanded in thyroid above 0.001, most were also found in blood. Model-based prediction identified ophthalmopathy a median 6.5 months prior to its onset.

RNA transcripts gave rise to amplified TCR beta CDR3 regions. Using the HTBI primer set, a first-round RT-PCR was run on the TCR CDR3. TCRdb processed the multiplex PCR reads anew with MiXCR; each CDR3 protein has one entry. The sample contains 550,000 to 700,000 distinct CDR3 sequences, 35% to 55% of which appear only once. Specimen: peripheral blood or thyroid tissue (not recorded which). V and J are TRBV7-3 and TRBJ2-6; possibly TRBD1 for D (5 bases). This TCR derives from an adult woman with Graves' disease, either hyperthyroidism or ophthalmopathy (not recorded which). The CDR3 region has the DNA TGTGCCAGCAGCTTAAAACCCCCCCCCGCCAGGGCCATTTCCATCTCTGGGGCCAACGTCCTGACTTTC. Translated: CASSLKPPPARAISISGANVLTF. Variable domain in full (rest from reference TRBV7-3 and TRBJ2-6): GAGVSQTPSNKVTEKGKYVELRCDPISGHTALYWYRQSLGQGPEFLIYFQGTGAADDSGLPNDRFFAVRPEGSVSTLKIQRTERGDSAVYLCASSLKPPPARAISISGANVLTFGAGSRLTVL.